Below are 10 T cell receptor beta chains sequenced from a single sample in a study of blood T cell repertoires in COVID-19. The assay was immunoSEQ multiplex PCR, and TCRdb's table has in-frame clones only and misses some. In the table there are about 42,000 clones, roughly 80% of which are singletons. The material sequenced was peripheral blood. The receptors stem from a woman of 80 years or more with acute or convalescent COVID-19.

This clone was found once. Likely a read error: the CDR3 ends without its conserved phenylalanine or tryptophan. This rearrangement joins TRBV12-3 or TRBV12-4 to TRBJ1-2; 7 bases map to TRBD1. V lost 0 bases, J lost 8 bases, and 3 bases stayed unmatched. The CDR3 has 13 residues. CDR3 residues: CASSLAGGRGYTL. The CDR3 nucleotides are TGTGCCAGCAGTTTAGCAGGGGGCAGAGGCTACACCCTC.

The chain links TRBV19 to TRBJ2-7; 8 nucleotides line up with TRBD2. V gave up 1 base and J gave up 6 bases; unmatched junction bases: 8. The CDR3 covers 15 residues. The V gene's germline CDR1 is LNHDA and CDR2 SQIVND (reference sequence). Here the CDR3 DNA reads TGTGCCAGTAGTATAGGTCAAGCGGGAGTGATCGAGCAGTACTTC. Its protein is CASSIGQAGVIEQYF.

The chain joins TRBV5-4 to TRBJ2-1, with 9 bases that match TRBD2. J was trimmed by 8 bases and V by 4 bases; bases with no gene match: 13. This CDR3 contains 16 residues. Germline loops: CDR1 SGHNT, CDR2 YYREEE (reference sequence). For the CDR3, the DNA is TGTGCCAGCAGCGGGCGCGGGAGGGCCGGAGTCGATGAGCAGTTCTTC. Its protein product is CASSGRGRAGVDEQFF.

The chain couples TRBV10-2 to TRBJ2-7, with D possibly TRBD2 on 7 matching bases. The germline CDR1 and CDR2 sequences are WSHSY and SAAADI. The CDR3 is 16 residues long. The V gene lost 6 bases and the J gene lost 2 bases, with 20 bases spanning the gap. Here the CDR3 DNA reads TGCGCCAGCAGGGACCCCGGAGGGGGGGAGCCCTACGAGCAGTACTTC. Residues: CASRDPGGGEPYEQYF.

The sample holds a few counts of this clone. Other DNA sequences within the sample encode an identical CDR3. J is TRBJ1-5 and V is TRBV7-2; no definite D call. Germline CDR1 and CDR2: SGHTA and FQGNSA. The length of the CDR3 is 14 residues. Trimming took 5 bases from V and 5 from J, leaving 13 bases between them. For the CDR3, the DNA is TGTGCCAGCAGCCCCCCTGGTGGAGATCAGCCCCAGCATTTT. Translating it yields CASSPPGGDQPQHF.

This clone was counted between two and nine times. The rearrangement uses TRBV7-2 and TRBJ2-5; D is unclear. The germline CDR1 and CDR2 sequences are SGHTA and FQGNSA. V lost 1 base and J 7 bases, leaving 7 bases between the germline ends. This CDR3 is 12 amino acids long. The CDR3 loop reads CASSLESVTQYF. DNA for the CDR3: TGTGCCAGCAGCTTAGAATCGGTGACCCAGTACTTC.

This clone has a count of ten or more. The chain recombines TRBV30 with TRBJ2-1, with 13 bases identical to TRBD2. Looked up from germline, CDR1 is GTSNPN and CDR2 is SVGIG (reference sequence). The CDR3 consists of 13 residues. V lost 6 bases, J lost 9 bases, and 5 bases stayed unmatched. CDR3 protein: CACGLAGVIEQFF. DNA of the CDR3: TGTGCCTGCGGACTAGCGGGAGTTATTGAGCAGTTCTTC.

This chain uses TRBV5-4 with TRBJ1-1; D might be TRBD1 (5 bases). V was pared by 4 bases and J by 6 bases, with 16 bases between. CDR3 length equals 14 residues. Germline V lookup: CDR1 SGHNT, CDR2 YYREEE (reference sequence). CDR3: CASSAAGLKAEAFF. The CDR3 DNA sequence: TGTGCCAGCAGCGCGGCAGGGTTAAAGGCTGAAGCTTTCTTT.

This rearrangement joins TRBV5-6 to TRBJ1-5, with no clear D. Germline V gene data show CDR1 as SGHDT and CDR2 as YYEEEE. This CDR3 comprises 15 residues. V gave up 2 bases and J gave up 1 base, with 10 bases separating them. CDR3 sequence: CASSFRSTSNQPQHF. The DNA of the CDR3 is TGTGCCAGCAGCTTCAGATCCACGAGCAATCAGCCCCAGCATTTT.

This clone was seen a handful of times. The rearrangement links TRBV4-1 to TRBJ1-4; D uncertain. V was shortened by 0 bases and J by 11 bases, with 4 bases between the two germline ends. This CDR3 has 11 amino acids. Looked up from germline, CDR1 is MGHRA and CDR2 is YSYEKL. For the CDR3, the DNA is TGCGCCAGCAGCCAAGAGGAGAAACTGTTTTTT. Encoded protein: CASSQEEKLFF.